Sequencing of this TCR beta chain was carried out in a study of identical twins. Broader study findings: For zero-insertion analyses, partial confounding could come from invariant MAIT and iNKT cells.

This clonotype has only a few counts. Its matching antigen is unknown. A template switching step contributed a universal primer site, while unique molecular identifiers were present in the cDNA. One entry per CDR3 protein results from TCRdb running MiXCR on the 5' RACE reads. In the table there are a few hundred thousand distinct CDR3 sequences, around 8.8% of which are singletons. This CDR3 has 14 amino acids. Per the germline V gene, CDR1 is MRHNA and CDR2 is SNTAGT. The V end was cut by 6 bases, the J end by 6 bases, with 15 bases between. This sample was shared with a second study, whose subject was yellow fever vaccine responses in identical twins.

Sequences were obtained from CD8+ T cells sorted from blood. The V call is TRBV6-4, the J call TRBJ2-1, with D possibly being TRBD2 (6 bases). The source is a woman under 30 in good health. Here the CDR3 reads CASRAGTASNEQFF. The CDR3 nucleotides read TGTGCCAGCAGGGCCGGGACTGCCTCCAATGAGCAGTTCTTC.